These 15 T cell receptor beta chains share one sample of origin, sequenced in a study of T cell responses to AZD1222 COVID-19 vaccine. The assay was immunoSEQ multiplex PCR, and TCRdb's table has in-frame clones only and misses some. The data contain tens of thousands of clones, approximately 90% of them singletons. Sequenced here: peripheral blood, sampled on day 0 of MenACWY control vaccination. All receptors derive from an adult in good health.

The CDR3 coding sequence is TGTGCCAGTAGGCGGGGGCCTTCAACTAATGAAAAACTGTTTTTT. As protein: CASRRGPSTNEKLFF. The chain recombines TRBV19 with TRBJ1-4; maybe TRBD1 (6 bases). CDR3 length equals 15 residues. V gave up 6 bases and J gave up 0 bases, with 11 bases separating them. CDR1 is LNHDA and CDR2 is SQIVND in the germline V gene (reference sequence).

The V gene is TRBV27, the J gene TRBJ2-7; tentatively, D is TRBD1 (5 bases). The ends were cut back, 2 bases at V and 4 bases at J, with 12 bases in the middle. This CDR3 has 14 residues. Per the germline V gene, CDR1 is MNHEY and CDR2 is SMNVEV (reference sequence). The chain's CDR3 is CASSLKGANYEQYF. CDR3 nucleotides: TGTGCCAGCAGTTTAAAAGGGGCCAATTACGAGCAGTACTTC.

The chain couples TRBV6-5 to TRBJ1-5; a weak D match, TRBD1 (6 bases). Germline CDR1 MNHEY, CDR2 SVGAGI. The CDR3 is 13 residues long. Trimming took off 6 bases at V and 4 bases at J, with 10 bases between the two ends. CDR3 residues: CASRGQQNQPQHF. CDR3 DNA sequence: TGTGCCAGCAGAGGACAGCAAAATCAGCCCCAGCATTTT.

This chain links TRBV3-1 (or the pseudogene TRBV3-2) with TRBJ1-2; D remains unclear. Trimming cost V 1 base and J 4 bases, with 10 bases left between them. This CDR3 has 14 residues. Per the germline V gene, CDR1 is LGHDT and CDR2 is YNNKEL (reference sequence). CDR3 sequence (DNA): TGTGCCAGCAGCCAAGGGCAGACGGGCTATGGCTACACCTTC. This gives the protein CASSQGQTGYGYTF.

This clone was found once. The CDR3 coding sequence is TGTGCCAGCAGCTTACGGGGCGAGGGAACGGGTAACTATGGCTACACCTTC. This translates into CASSLRGEGTGNYGYTF. The chain is built from TRBV9 and TRBJ1-2; possible D gene TRBD1, 5 bases. V was shortened by 4 bases and J by 1 base, with 20 bases between the two germline ends. The germline gives CDR1 SGDLS, CDR2 YYNGEE. The CDR3 spans 17 residues.

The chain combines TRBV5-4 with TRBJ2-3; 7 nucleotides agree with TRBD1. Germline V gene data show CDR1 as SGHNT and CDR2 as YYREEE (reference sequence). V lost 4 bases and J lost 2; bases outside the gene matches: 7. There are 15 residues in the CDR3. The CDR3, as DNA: TGTGCCAGCAGCCCCCTCGGGACAGCCACAGATACGCAGTATTTT. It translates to CASSPLGTATDTQYF.

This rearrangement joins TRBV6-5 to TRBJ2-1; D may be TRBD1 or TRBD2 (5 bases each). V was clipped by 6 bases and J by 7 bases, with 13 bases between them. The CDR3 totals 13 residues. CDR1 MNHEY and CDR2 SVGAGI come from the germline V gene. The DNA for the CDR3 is TGTGCCAGCAGGAAACGAGGGGAGAATGAGCAGTTCTTC. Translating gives CASRKRGENEQFF.

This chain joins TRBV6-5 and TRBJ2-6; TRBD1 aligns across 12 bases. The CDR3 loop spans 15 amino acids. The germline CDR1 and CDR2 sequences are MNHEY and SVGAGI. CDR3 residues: CTSGTGGAGANVLTF. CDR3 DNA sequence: TGTACCTCCGGGACAGGGGGCGCTGGGGCCAACGTCCTGACTTTC.

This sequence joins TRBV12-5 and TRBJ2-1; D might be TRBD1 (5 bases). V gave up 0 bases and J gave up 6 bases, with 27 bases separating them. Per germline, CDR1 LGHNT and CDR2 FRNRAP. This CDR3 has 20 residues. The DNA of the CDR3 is TGTGCTAGTGGTTTGGTACTCTCTACCGTCGGGCAGGGCTTAATCAATGAGCAGTTCTTC. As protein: CASGLVLSTVGQGLINEQFF.

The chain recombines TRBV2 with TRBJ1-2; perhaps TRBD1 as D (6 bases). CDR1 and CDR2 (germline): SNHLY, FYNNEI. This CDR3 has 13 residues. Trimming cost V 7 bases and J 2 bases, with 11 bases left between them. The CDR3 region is CASNGGINYGYTF. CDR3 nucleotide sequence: TGTGCCAGCAACGGGGGCATAAACTATGGCTACACCTTC.

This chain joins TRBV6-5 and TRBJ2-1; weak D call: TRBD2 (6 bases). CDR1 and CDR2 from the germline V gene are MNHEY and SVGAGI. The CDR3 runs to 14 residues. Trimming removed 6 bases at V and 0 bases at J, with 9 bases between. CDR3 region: CASSGRISYNEQFF. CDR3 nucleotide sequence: TGTGCCAGCAGCGGGAGAATCTCCTACAATGAGCAGTTCTTC.

CDR3 in DNA: TGTGCCAGCAGCTTAGGGACAGGGGATCAGCCCCAGCATTTT. Translating gives CASSLGTGDQPQHF. The chain combines TRBV7-8 with TRBJ1-5; TRBD1 matches at 9 bases. The CDR3 is made up of 14 amino acids. Germline V gives CDR1 SGHVS, CDR2 FQNEAQ. Trimming cost V 1 base and J 5 bases; bases outside gene matches: 0.

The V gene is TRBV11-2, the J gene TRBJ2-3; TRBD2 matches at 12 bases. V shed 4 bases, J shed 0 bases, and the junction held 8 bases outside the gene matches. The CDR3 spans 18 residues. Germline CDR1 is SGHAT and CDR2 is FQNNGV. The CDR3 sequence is CASSSASGRGTSTDTQYF. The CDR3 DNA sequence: TGTGCCAGCAGCTCAGCTAGCGGGAGGGGTACTAGCACAGATACGCAGTATTTT.

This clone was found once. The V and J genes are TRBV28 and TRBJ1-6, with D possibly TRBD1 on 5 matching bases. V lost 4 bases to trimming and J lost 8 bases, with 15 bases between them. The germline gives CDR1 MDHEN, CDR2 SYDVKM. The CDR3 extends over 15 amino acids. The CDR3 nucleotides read TGTGCCAGCAGTTATAGATACGGGGGGGATTCACCCCTCCACTTT. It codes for CASSYRYGGDSPLHF.

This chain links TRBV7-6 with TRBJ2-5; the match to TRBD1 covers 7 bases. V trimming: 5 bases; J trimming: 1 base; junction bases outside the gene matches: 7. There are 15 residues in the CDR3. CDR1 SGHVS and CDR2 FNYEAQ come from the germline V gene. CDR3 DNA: TGTGCCAGCAGCGAGACAGGGATCCCCCAAGAGACCCAGTACTTC. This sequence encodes CASSETGIPQETQYF.